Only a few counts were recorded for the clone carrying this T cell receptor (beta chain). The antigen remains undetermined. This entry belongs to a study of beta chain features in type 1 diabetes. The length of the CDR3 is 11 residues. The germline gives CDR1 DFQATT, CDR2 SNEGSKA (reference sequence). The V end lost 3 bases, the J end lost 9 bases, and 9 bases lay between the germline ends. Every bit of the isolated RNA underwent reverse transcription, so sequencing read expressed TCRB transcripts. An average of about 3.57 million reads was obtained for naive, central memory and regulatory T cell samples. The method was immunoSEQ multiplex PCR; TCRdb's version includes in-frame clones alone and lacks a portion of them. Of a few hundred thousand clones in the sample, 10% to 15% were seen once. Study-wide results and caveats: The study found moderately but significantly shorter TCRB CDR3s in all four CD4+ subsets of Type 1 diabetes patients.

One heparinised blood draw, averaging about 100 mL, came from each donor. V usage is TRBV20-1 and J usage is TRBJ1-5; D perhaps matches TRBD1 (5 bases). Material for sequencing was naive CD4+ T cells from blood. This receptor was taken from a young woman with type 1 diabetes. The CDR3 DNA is TGCAGTGCTAGTTCGGGGGGGCCCCAGCATTTT. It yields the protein CSASSGGPQHF.